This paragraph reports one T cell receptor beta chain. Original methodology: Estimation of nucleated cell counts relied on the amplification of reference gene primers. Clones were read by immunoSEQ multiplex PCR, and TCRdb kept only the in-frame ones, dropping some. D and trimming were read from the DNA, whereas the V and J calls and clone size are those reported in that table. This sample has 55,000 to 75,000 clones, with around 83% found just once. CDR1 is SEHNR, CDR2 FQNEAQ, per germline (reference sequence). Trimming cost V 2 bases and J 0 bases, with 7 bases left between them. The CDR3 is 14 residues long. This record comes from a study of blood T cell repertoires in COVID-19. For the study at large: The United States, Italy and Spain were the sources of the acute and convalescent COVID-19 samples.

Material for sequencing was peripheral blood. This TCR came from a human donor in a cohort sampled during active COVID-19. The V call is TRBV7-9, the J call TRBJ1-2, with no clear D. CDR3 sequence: CASSLHQANYGYTF. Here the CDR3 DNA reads TGTGCCAGCAGCTTACACCAGGCTAACTATGGCTACACCTTC.